The entry below gives a single TCR beta chain sequence along with its context. Germline CDR1 reads SGHRS; CDR2 reads YFSETQ. Trimming left V 6 bases short and J 5 bases short, with 17 bases between. This CDR3 has 14 amino acids. After constant-region reverse-primer amplification, full-length variable regions underwent semi-nested PCR with Nested Universal Primer A. Using its own MiXCR run on the 5' RACE reads, TCRdb lists one record per CDR3 protein. The profile shows 62,000 or so distinct CDR3 sequences, about 20% of them singletons. The receptor was isolated from a female donor with breast cancer. Material: memory CD4+ T cells sorted from a lymph node. Indicated subset: memory CD4+ T cells, CD4+CD45RO+CD25-. This sequence joins TRBV5-1 and TRBJ2-5; a possible D gene is TRBD2 (5 bases). The CDR3 here is CASKAESTRETQYF. CDR3 DNA sequence: TGCGCCAGCAAAGCGGAGTCAACGAGGGAGACCCAGTACTTC.